Following are 11 T cell receptor beta chains from one sample sequenced in a study of tumor-infiltrating lymphocytes in primary liver carcinoma. Unsorted bulk tissue, about 17-34 mg of it, served as the source for co-extraction of RNA and DNA. A constant-region primer served to make TCR beta cDNA from about 500 ng total RNA. Three-round nested multiplex PCR performed with slightly modified ARM-PCR produced the TCR beta libraries. Investigators reported that the first two PCR rounds, at 10 cycles each, used TRBV1-TRBV30 forward primers with a C-beta reverse primer. TCRdb passed the multiplex PCR reads through MiXCR, listing each CDR3 protein once. The data contain more than 70,000 distinct CDR3 sequences, around 70% of them singletons. Specimen: liver tumor tissue from sampling region 1. Regarding subset: tumor region T1, superior pole. The receptors originated from a man between 40 and 49 years old with primary liver carcinoma and hepatitis B virus infection.

This clonotype was observed many times. The chain uses TRBV4-2 and TRBJ2-2; TRBD1 might be the D (6 bases). Trimming shortened V by 5 bases and J by 0 bases, and 7 bases separated the two germline ends. The CDR3 totals 14 residues. Germline V CDR1 and CDR2: LGHNA, YNFKEQ. The CDR3 region has the DNA TGTGCCAGCAGCGGGGGCACGAACACCGGGGAGCTGTTTTTT. Translating it yields CASSGGTNTGELFF.

This clonotype was recorded once. One end of the junction varies from germline; a read error may be responsible. The V gene is TRBV6-5, the J gene TRBJ2-7; D uncertain. The CDR3 is 11 residues long. Germline values: CDR1 MNHEY, CDR2 SVGAGI. CDR3 in amino acids: CTSSYSREQYF. The CDR3, as DNA: TGTACCAGTAGTTACTCGCGAGAGCAGTACTTC.

This clonotype has ten or more counts. The chain combines TRBV28 with TRBJ2-7, with 9 bases identical to TRBD1. J was trimmed by 2 bases and V by 6 bases; bases with no gene match: 5. Germline values: CDR1 MDHEN, CDR2 SYDVKM. This CDR3 region has 14 residues. Here the CDR3 DNA reads TGTGCCAGCAGGTCGGGGACAGGGACCTACGAGCAGTACTTC. Translating gives CASRSGTGTYEQYF.

About this clonotype: Possible read error: a much larger clone is one base away. The chain recombines TRBV5-1 with TRBJ2-5; D could derive from TRBD1 or TRBD2 (5 bases each). The CDR3 length is 15 residues. Trimming pared 4 bases from V and 4 bases from J, leaving 17 bases between. Looked up from germline, CDR1 is SGHRS and CDR2 is YFSETQ. CDR3 amino acids: CASSARGARPETQYF. In DNA form, the CDR3 reads TGCGCCAGCAGCGCTAGGGGAGCCAGGCCAGAGACCCAGTACTTC.

Worth noting for this clonotype: The germline gene is not matched at one end of the junction; a read error may be the cause. As DNA, the CDR3 is TGTGCCAGTAAGAAAGGGACGAATAACCATGGCTACACCTTC. It specifies CASKKGTNNHGYTF. The genes are TRBV2 and TRBJ1-2, with D perhaps matching TRBD1 (5 bases). CDR3 size: 14 residues. Germline V gene data show CDR1 as SNHLY and CDR2 as FYNNEI.

Of note for this clonotype: Given the absence of the conserved phenylalanine or tryptophan at the CDR3 end, a read error is likely. V usage is TRBV11-2 and J usage is TRBJ2-1; D is unresolved. There are 12 residues in the CDR3. Trimming removed 5 bases from V and 8 bases from J, with 10 bases in between. Germline CDR1 reads SGHAT; CDR2 reads FQNNGV. The CDR3 DNA reads TGTGCCAGCAGCCCGGAGTGCTATGAGCAGTTCCTC. Its protein is CASSPECYEQFL.

This clonotype has a count of ten or more. The chain has TRBV28 and TRBJ2-7; D is uncertain. The CDR3 loop spans 12 amino acids. Trimming took off 6 bases at V and 9 bases at J, with 15 bases between the two ends. Germline V gives CDR1 MDHEN, CDR2 SYDVKM. CDR3 in amino acids: CASSSLQFGQYF. The DNA for the CDR3 is TGTGCCAGCAGCTCCCTGCAATTTGGGCAGTACTTC.

In the case of this clonotype: This may come from a read error, since a much larger clone is one base off. The chain carries TRBV7-9 and TRBJ2-1, with 8 bases identical to TRBD2. The CDR3 contains 15 residues. Germline values: CDR1 SEHNR, CDR2 FQNEAQ (reference sequence). The CDR3 is CASSFMGLENLELFF. The CDR3 nucleotides are TGTGCCAGCAGCTTTATGGGACTAGAAAATCTTGAGCTGTTCTTC.

A remark on this clonotype: The junction and the germline gene differ at one end; a read error may be behind it. The chain carries TRBV7-3 and TRBJ2-2, with D perhaps given as TRBD1 or TRBD2 (5 bases each). CDR3 size: 14 residues. CDR1 is SGHTA, CDR2 FQGTGA, per germline. In nucleotides, the CDR3 is TGTGCTAGCAGCTACCAGGGAGACGGCGGGGAGCTGTTTTTT. Translating it yields CASSYQGDGGELFF.

In the case of this clonotype: This may arise from a read error, as a much more abundant clone is one base away. The conserved phenylalanine or tryptophan is not found at the CDR3 terminus, so this likely reflects a read error. The chain uses TRBV28 and TRBJ2-2; D is possibly TRBD1 or TRBD2 (5 bases each). CDR3 length equals 15 residues. Germline CDR1 MDHEN, CDR2 SYDVKM. V lost 3 bases, J lost 6 bases, and 14 bases lay in between. CDR3: CASSFWDREAGELFS. DNA for the CDR3: TGTGCCAGCAGTTTTTGGGACCGGGAAGCCGGGGAGCTGTTTTCT.

This clonotype was observed once. Its ends do not fully match the called genes, so a read error is possible. The genes are TRBV11-2 and TRBJ2-7, with D uncertain. Germline-derived CDR1 and CDR2 are SGHAT and FQNNGV. The CDR3 runs 13 residues. The CDR3 reads CVSSLERCTEQYF. CDR3 DNA sequence: TGTGTCAGCAGCTTAGAAAGGTGCACCGAGCAGTACTTC.